A selection of T cell receptor beta chains follows, all from one sample in a study of radiotherapy plus CTLA-4 blockade in lung cancer. Data came from immunoSEQ multiplex PCR; TCRdb stores just in-frame clones and leaves some out. This table holds roughly 92,000 clones, about 86% found once. The sample in question was peripheral blood, obtained from a patient treated with radiotherapy plus ipilimumab. The origin of the receptors is a human donor with non-small cell lung cancer who had a partial response to radiotherapy plus ipilimumab. CDR3s include the opening cysteine and the closing phenylalanine or tryptophan.

CASSQEWGQDHQPQHF	16	TRBJ1-5	TRBV4-2
CASTAGTSIASEAFF	15	TRBJ1-1	TRBV19
CASSESFGTGLTDTQYF	17	TRBJ2-3	TRBV10-1
CAWSLPDRSEYNQPQHF	17	TRBJ1-5	TRBV30
CATSSLELAKNIQYF	15	TRBJ2-4	TRBV15
CASSLASHKSDTQYF	15	TRBJ2-3	TRBV7-2
CASRRQGSNEKLFF	14	TRBJ1-4	TRBV28
CASSEWTGGNNEQFF	15	TRBJ2-1	TRBV6-1
CASSQRTGKNEQFF	14	TRBJ2-1	TRBV4-1
CAISGRQEYEQYF	13	TRBJ2-7	TRBV10-3
CASSYSSTVAYNEQFF	16	TRBJ2-1	TRBV6-5
CASSPRGLITEAFF	14	TRBJ1-1	TRBV6-5
CASSPPGAIYEQYF	14	TRBJ2-7	TRBV11-3
CASSLHRSQGQPQHF	15	TRBJ1-5	TRBV6-5
CASSPQAKRMDTQYF	15	TRBJ2-3	TRBV28
CAWSVIAGVLETQYF	15	TRBJ2-5	TRBV30
CASRMTGGHEKLFF	14	TRBJ1-4	TRBV19
CASSQGVPGTTNTGELFF	18	TRBJ2-2	TRBV4-1
CASRDKPGVSTDTQYF	16	TRBJ2-3	TRBV7-3
CASSPGQGNQPQHF	14	TRBJ1-5	TRBV5-1
CASSPGMDQETQYF	14	TRBJ2-5	TRBV9
CASKGGYGYTF	11	TRBJ1-2	TRBV28
CAISPWGDTEAFF	13	TRBJ1-1	TRBV10-3
CASSQDRISMDGYTF	15	TRBJ1-2	TRBV7-9
CASSVSGSFGETQYF	15	TRBJ2-5	TRBV28
CASSLYGGPGSEAFF	15	TRBJ1-1	TRBV11-2
CASSLAAGQATYEQYF	16	TRBJ2-7	TRBV7-6
CASSKDRVSPSGNTIYF	17	TRBJ1-3	TRBV7-8
CASREGTVQETQYF	14	TRBJ2-5	TRBV6-1
CASARGTSGFADTQYF	16	TRBJ2-3	TRBV7-7
CASSYQDRSSAYSNQPQHF	19	TRBJ1-5	TRBV7-9
CASSLSGDTQYF	12	TRBJ2-3	TRBV11-2
CASSLGGGYGYTF	13	TRBJ1-2	TRBV6-5
CGTTGHLSGANVLTF	15	TRBJ2-6	TRBV28
CASGPGQANTEAFF	14	TRBJ1-1	TRBV5-6
CASSLGSGSWWGNEQFF	17	TRBJ2-1	TRBV7-2
CASSSGSSGFTGELFF	16	TRBJ2-2	TRBV5-5
CASSRHSPTETPLHF	15	TRBJ1-6	TRBV6-5
CASSSGGAGPSDKKLFF	17	TRBJ1-4	TRBV5-1
CASSLVANYGYTF	13	TRBJ1-2	TRBV7-2
CASSLHSGSSYNEQFF	16	TRBJ2-1	TRBV9
CSVVTRGDTNEKLFF	15	TRBJ1-4	TRBV29-1
CASSLLGVNTGELFF	15	TRBJ2-2	TRBV28
CASSLQTEQYF	11	TRBJ2-7	TRBV5-1
CASSLMVSSGYTGELFF	17	TRBJ2-2	TRBV5-8
CASSRIPGLGGEAFF	15	TRBJ1-1	TRBV11-2
CASSFLARNEQFF	13	TRBJ2-1	TRBV7-2
CASSLGLAGPSGANVLTF	18	TRBJ2-6	TRBV7-6
CASSPLSNQPQHF	13	TRBJ1-5	TRBV7-8
CASSPLEGDSTGELFF	16	TRBJ2-2	TRBV28
CASSFHGREQFF	12	TRBJ2-1	TRBV7-6
CASSRSSGERSNQPQHF	17	TRBJ1-5	TRBV18
CASSTSGSNQPQHF	14	TRBJ1-5	TRBV18
CASSGTGGSSYNSPLHF	17	TRBJ1-6	TRBV7-8
CASSSFQNIQYF	12	TRBJ2-4	TRBV5-8
CASSPQGSGNTIYF	14	TRBJ1-3	TRBV5-1
CASSLTRWADTQYF	14	TRBJ2-3	TRBV5-1